Shown below are 26 T cell receptor beta chains from a single sample sequenced in a study of graft-versus-host responses after intestinal transplantation (dated by TCRdb to 2020 to 2023). What the time point label conveys for this sample: cells obtained before transplantation from donor or recipient. Their target antigens are unknown. Library preparation was by the immunoSEQ multiplex PCR assay. TCRdb's version of the immuneACCESS table is confined to in-frame rearrangements and falls short of the full clone set. An unresolved V gene accounts for under half of the shortfall where checked; the remainder is of unknown origin. The sample yields about 93,000 clones; approximately 92% were counted once. The top ten clonotypes cover roughly 0.49% of the sample. The sequenced sample was unstimulated CD8+ T cells sorted from spleen or lymph node cells, obtained before intestinal transplant. These receptors all come from a human donor who received an intestinal transplant.

The genes are TRBV30 and TRBJ2-5; 9 bases fit TRBD2. CDR1 is GTSNPN, CDR2 SVGIG, per germline (reference sequence). This CDR3 spans 16 amino acids. After removal of 0 bases from V and 5 bases from J, the junction contained 10 bases not matched to a gene. The CDR3 coding sequence is TGTGCCTGGAGTGTATACGGTAGCGGGAGTTCGGAGACCCAGTACTTC. Amino acid sequence: CAWSVYGSGSSETQYF.

This clone came up once. J is TRBJ2-3 and V is TRBV5-4; 9 nucleotides match TRBD2. This CDR3 contains 17 residues. Germline V gene data show CDR1 as SGHNT and CDR2 as YYREEE (reference sequence). The J segment lost 1 base and the V segment lost 2 bases, leaving 8 bases of the junction unmatched. For the CDR3, the DNA is TGTGCCAGCAGCTTTAGCGGGAGAGGACGTGGCACAGATACGCAGTATTTT. Translating it yields CASSFSGRGRGTDTQYF.

The gene calls are TRBV27 and TRBJ1-6; D is undetermined. CDR3 size: 13 residues. Germline V gives CDR1 MNHEY, CDR2 SMNVEV (reference sequence). The ends were cut back, 8 bases at V and 14 bases at J, with 19 bases in the middle. CDR3 in amino acids: CASHGVDSRALHF. CDR3 nucleotides: TGTGCCAGCCACGGTGTGGACTCCAGAGCCCTCCACTTT.

The chain is built from TRBV6-5 and TRBJ1-2; 10 nucleotides agree with TRBD1. The V gene's germline CDR1 is MNHEY and CDR2 SVGAGI. The length of the CDR3 is 15 residues. V shed 2 bases, J shed 5 bases, and the junction held 5 bases outside the gene matches. The CDR3 loop reads CASSYEAGQGYGYTF. The CDR3 DNA reads as TGTGCCAGCAGTTACGAGGCGGGACAGGGGTATGGCTACACCTTC.

The V call is TRBV6-6, the J call TRBJ2-1; 10 positions match TRBD2. Germline CDR1 is MNHNY and CDR2 is SVGAGI (reference sequence). CDR3 length: 16 amino acids. V shed 0 bases, J shed 7 bases, and the junction held 6 bases outside the gene matches. CDR3 DNA: TGTGCCAGCAGTTACTCACAGCGGGGGGGCTTTAATGAGCAGTTCTTC. This translates into CASSYSQRGGFNEQFF.

The chain links TRBV6-1 to TRBJ1-5; D remains ambiguous. Trimming took off 1 base at V and 0 bases at J, with 7 bases between the two ends. In germline, CDR1 is MNHNS, CDR2 SASEGT. The CDR3 is made up of 15 amino acids. The CDR3 protein is CASSEELVSNQPQHF. The DNA of the CDR3 is TGTGCCAGCAGTGAAGAGCTAGTTAGCAATCAGCCCCAGCATTTT.

This clone was seen just once. The V call is TRBV5-1, the J call TRBJ2-5; 12 bases align to TRBD2. The V gene end was trimmed by 5 bases and the J gene end by 5 bases; junction bases not matched to a gene: 7. The CDR3 covers 15 residues. Germline V gene sequence: CDR1 SGHRS, CDR2 YFSETQ. CDR3 region: CASSQGTSGLETQYF. CDR3 sequence (DNA): TGCGCCAGCAGTCAAGGGACTAGCGGGTTGGAGACCCAGTACTTC.

The gene calls are TRBV4-2 and TRBJ1-3; possibly TRBD1 for D (5 bases). The germline V gene encodes CDR1 LGHNA and CDR2 YNFKEQ. The V end was cut by 0 bases, the J end by 7 bases, with 13 bases between. This CDR3 spans 15 amino acids. CDR3 sequence reads: CASSQEGGGGNTIYF. CDR3 nucleotide sequence: TGTGCCAGCAGCCAAGAGGGCGGCGGGGGGAACACCATATATTTT.

This clone was detected once. This chain connects TRBV27 to TRBJ2-1; 7 positions match TRBD2. Trimming took 2 bases from V and 2 from J; bases not matched to a gene: 3. The CDR3 is 15 amino acids. Looked up from germline, CDR1 is MNHEY and CDR2 is SMNVEV (reference sequence). Here the CDR3 DNA reads TGTGCCAGCAGTTTAGGGACTACGACCTACAATGAGCAGTTCTTC. Amino acids: CASSLGTTTYNEQFF.

This rearrangement joins TRBV7-9 to TRBJ2-7; tentatively, D is TRBD2 (6 bases). Deletions cut 11 bases from V and 3 bases from J, with 20 bases between. Germline V gene data show CDR1 as SEHNR and CDR2 as FQNEAQ (reference sequence). The CDR3 runs to 14 residues. The CDR3 reads CAGGAPGQLYEQYF. The DNA of the CDR3 is TGTGCCGGCGGGGCCCCCGGACAACTCTACGAGCAGTACTTC.

This clone was seen once. This sequence joins TRBV5-6 and TRBJ2-3; 8 bases match TRBD1. The CDR3 is made up of 14 amino acids. Trimming took 3 bases from V and 2 from J; bases not matched to a gene: 2. Germline-derived CDR1 and CDR2 are SGHDT and YYEEEE. The CDR3 DNA sequence: TGTGCCAGCAGCTCGGACAGGGCCACAGATACGCAGTATTTT. It yields the protein CASSSDRATDTQYF. The complete variable domain, with remaining parts taken from reference TRBV5-6 and TRBJ2-3, reads DAGVTQSPTHLIKTRGQQVTLRCSPKSGHDTVSWYQQALGQGPQFIFQYYEEEERQRGNFPDRFSGHQFPNYSSELNVNALLLGDSALYLCASSSDRATDTQYFGPGTRLTVL.

This chain connects TRBV6-5 to TRBJ2-4, with 9 bases aligning to TRBD1. The junction had 7 bases not matched to a gene; V was cut back by 5 bases and J by 11 bases. There are 13 residues in the CDR3. The germline V gene has CDR1 MNHEY and CDR2 SVGAGI. CDR3 sequence: CASSRGQGSLQYF. The CDR3 coding sequence is TGTGCCAGCAGTAGGGGACAGGGTTCGCTTCAGTACTTC.

The chain combines TRBV11-2 with TRBJ2-7; 7 bases agree with TRBD1. The CDR3 totals 14 residues. The J segment lost 5 bases and the V segment lost 5 bases, leaving 9 bases of the junction unmatched. CDR1 and CDR2 from the germline V gene are SGHAT and FQNNGV. The CDR3 spells CASSPNRGHDEQYF. CDR3 sequence (DNA): TGTGCCAGCAGCCCGAACAGGGGCCACGACGAGCAGTACTTC.

The V and J genes are TRBV7-6 and TRBJ2-5; a weak D match, TRBD1 (6 bases). The J call may be faulty, since TRBJ2-7 better matches the DNA end. This CDR3 has 13 amino acids. In germline, CDR1 is SGHVS, CDR2 FNYEAQ. Here the CDR3 reads CASGYRVNYEQYF. CDR3 bases: TGTGCCAGCGGCTACAGGGTTAACTACGAGCAGTACTTC.

V usage is TRBV6-1 and J usage is TRBJ1-1; tentative D call: TRBD1 (6 bases). The CDR3 has 14 residues. V lost 5 bases, J lost 1 base, and 11 bases lay in between. Germline V gene data show CDR1 as MNHNS and CDR2 as SASEGT. The CDR3 DNA reads as TGTGCCAGCAGTTCCGGGACACCGAACACTGAAGCTTTCTTT. The encoded protein is CASSSGTPNTEAFF.

The genes are TRBV27 and TRBJ1-1, with a weak D call TRBD1 (6 bases). Trimming left V 2 bases short and J 6 bases short, with 10 bases between. Germline V gene lookup returns CDR1 MNHEY and CDR2 SMNVEV (reference sequence). This CDR3 has 13 amino acids. Here the CDR3 reads CASSLGGAAEAFF. The DNA of the CDR3 is TGTGCCAGCAGTTTAGGGGGGGCAGCTGAAGCTTTCTTT.

The rearrangement uses TRBV30 and TRBJ1-6, with D possibly TRBD1 on 6 matching bases. V gave up 2 bases and J gave up 9 bases, with 17 bases separating them. Germline assignment: CDR1 GTSNPN and CDR2 SVGIG (reference sequence). This CDR3 region has 15 residues. CDR3 in amino acids: CAWSSDSSWGSPLHF. Written as DNA, the CDR3 is TGTGCCTGGAGTTCGGACAGTTCCTGGGGTTCACCCCTCCACTTT.

The genes are TRBV5-1 and TRBJ2-1, with TRBD1 identical over 10 bases. Germline CDR1 and CDR2: SGHRS and YFSETQ. V shed 3 bases, J shed 8 bases, and the junction held 5 bases outside the gene matches. CDR3 length: 14 residues. The CDR3 DNA follows: TGCGCCAGCAGCTGGACGGGACAGGGGTATGAGCAGTTCTTC. It is translated as CASSWTGQGYEQFF.

This sequence joins TRBV6-1 and TRBJ1-5; D is perhaps TRBD1 (5 bases). CDR3 length: 15 amino acids. V lost 3 bases, J lost 4 bases, and 13 bases lay in between. Germline CDR1 and CDR2: MNHNS and SASEGT. DNA of the CDR3: TGTGCCAGCAGTGAGGATTCCGCAGGGAATCAGCCCCAGCATTTT. It codes for CASSEDSAGNQPQHF.

The chain has TRBV13 and TRBJ2-7; D not certain. V lost 5 bases and J 0 bases, leaving 5 bases between the germline ends. The CDR3 is 12 amino acids. Germline assignment: CDR1 PRHDT and CDR2 FYEKMQ (reference sequence). The CDR3 is CASSPSSYEQYF. CDR3 sequence (DNA): TGTGCCAGCAGCCCCAGCTCCTACGAGCAGTACTTC. Looking up the rest from reference TRBV13 and TRBJ2-7 gives the full variable domain: AAGVIQSPRHLIKEKRETATLKCYPIPRHDTVYWYQQGPGQDPQFLISFYEKMQSDKGSIPDRFSAQQFSDYHSELNMSSLELGDSALYFCASSPSSYEQYFGPGTRLTVT.

The chain carries TRBV27 and TRBJ2-3, with 7 bases lining up with TRBD2. This CDR3 is 16 amino acids long. J was trimmed by 0 bases and V by 5 bases; bases with no gene match: 8. Germline CDR1 is MNHEY and CDR2 is SMNVEV (reference sequence). CDR3 region: CASSPREVESTDTQYF. CDR3 bases: TGTGCCAGCAGTCCTCGGGAGGTGGAAAGCACAGATACGCAGTATTTT.

The chain links TRBV27 to TRBJ2-5; 8 positions agree with TRBD1. From germline, CDR1 is MNHEY and CDR2 SMNVEV (reference sequence). The CDR3 spans 12 residues. The trim removed 6 bases at V and 3 bases at J, leaving 0 bases unmatched. This CDR3 reads CASRGQEETQYF. Here the CDR3 DNA reads TGTGCCAGCAGGGGACAGGAAGAGACCCAGTACTTC.

The chain carries TRBV7-9 and TRBJ2-1; perhaps TRBD2 as D (5 bases). This CDR3 comprises 14 residues. V was trimmed by 1 base and J by 5 bases, leaving 9 bases between them. CDR1 and CDR2 (germline): SEHNR, FQNEAQ (reference sequence). Here the CDR3 reads CASSLGLRDNEQFF. In DNA form, the CDR3 reads TGTGCCAGCAGCTTAGGGTTGCGGGACAATGAGCAGTTCTTC.

The chain employs TRBV19 and TRBJ2-5; the D gene is possibly TRBD2 (6 bases). Germline-derived CDR1 and CDR2 are LNHDA and SQIVND (reference sequence). The germline V and J ends were trimmed by 5 bases and 4 bases, with 11 bases remaining between them. The CDR3 covers 13 residues. In DNA form, the CDR3 reads TGTGCCAGTAGTCCGGCCGGGAGAGAGACCCAGTACTTC. This translates into CASSPAGRETQYF. The complete variable domain, with remaining parts taken from reference TRBV19 and TRBJ2-5, reads DGGITQSPKYLFRKEGQNVTLSCEQNLNHDAMYWYRQDPGQGLRLIYYSQIVNDFQKGDIAEGYSVSREKKESFPLTVTSAQKNPTAFYLCASSPAGRETQYFGPGTRLLVL.

This chain joins TRBV7-9 and TRBJ2-2; 7 bases are shared with TRBD1. Germline V gene sequence: CDR1 SEHNR, CDR2 FQNEAQ (reference sequence). V shed 7 bases and J 0 bases; nucleotides not matched to a gene: 5. CDR3 length equals 15 residues. CDR3 residues: CASTMGQTNTGELFF. CDR3 coding DNA: TGTGCCAGCACCATGGGACAGACGAACACCGGGGAGCTGTTTTTT.

The rearrangement links TRBV2 to TRBJ2-7, with D maybe TRBD2 (6 bases). Between the trimmed V and J ends, which lost 7 bases and 2 bases, there was a span of 18 bases. The CDR3 has 15 residues. Germline-derived CDR1 and CDR2 are SNHLY and FYNNEI. The CDR3 coding sequence is TGTGCCAGCAAGGTGGAGGGCGACTACCCCTACGAGCAGTACTTC. It yields the protein CASKVEGDYPYEQYF. The whole variable domain, filled in from reference TRBV2 and TRBJ2-7, reads EPEVTQTPSHQVTQMGQEVILRCVPISNHLYFYWYRQILGQKVEFLVSFYNNEISEKSEIFDDQFSVERPDGSNFTLKIRSTKLEDSAMYFCASKVEGDYPYEQYFGPGTRLTVT.